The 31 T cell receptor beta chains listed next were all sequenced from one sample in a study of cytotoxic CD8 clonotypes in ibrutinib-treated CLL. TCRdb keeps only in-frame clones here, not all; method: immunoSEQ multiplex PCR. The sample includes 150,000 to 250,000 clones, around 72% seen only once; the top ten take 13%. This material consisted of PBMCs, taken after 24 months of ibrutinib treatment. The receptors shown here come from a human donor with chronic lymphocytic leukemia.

The CDR3 spells CASSVSGDWVNSYNEQFF. CDR3 coding DNA: TGTGCCAGCAGCGTCTCGGGGGACTGGGTAAACTCCTACAATGAGCAGTTCTTC. The genes are TRBV9 and TRBJ2-1; tentatively, D is TRBD2 (6 bases). From germline, CDR1 is SGDLS and CDR2 YYNGEE. The CDR3 sequence is 18 residues long. Trimming pared 2 bases from V and 0 bases from J, leaving 18 bases between.

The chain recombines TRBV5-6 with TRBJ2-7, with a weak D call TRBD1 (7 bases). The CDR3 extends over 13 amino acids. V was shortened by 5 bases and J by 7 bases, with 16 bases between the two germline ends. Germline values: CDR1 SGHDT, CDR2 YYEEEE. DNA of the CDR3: TGTGCCAGCAGGTACAGGGGTGCGGGAGAGCAGTACTTC. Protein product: CASRYRGAGEQYF.

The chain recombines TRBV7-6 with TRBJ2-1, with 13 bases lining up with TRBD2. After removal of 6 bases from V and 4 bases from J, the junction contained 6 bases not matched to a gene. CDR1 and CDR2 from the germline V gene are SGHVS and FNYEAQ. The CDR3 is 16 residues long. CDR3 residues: CASSGTSGDLYNEQFF. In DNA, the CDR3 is TGTGCCAGCAGTGGGACTAGCGGGGACCTATACAATGAGCAGTTCTTC.

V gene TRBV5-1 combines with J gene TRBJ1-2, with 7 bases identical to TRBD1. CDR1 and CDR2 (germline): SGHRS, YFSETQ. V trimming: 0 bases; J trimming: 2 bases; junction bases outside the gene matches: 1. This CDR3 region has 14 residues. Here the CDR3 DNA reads TGCGCCAGCAGCTTGGACAGGGGAAACTATGGCTACACCTTC. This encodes CASSLDRGNYGYTF.

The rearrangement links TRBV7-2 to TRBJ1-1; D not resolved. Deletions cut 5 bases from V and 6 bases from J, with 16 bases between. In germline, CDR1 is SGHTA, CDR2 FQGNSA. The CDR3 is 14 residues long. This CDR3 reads CASSILGLGSEAFF. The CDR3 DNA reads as TGTGCCAGCAGCATATTAGGGCTGGGGTCTGAAGCTTTCTTT.

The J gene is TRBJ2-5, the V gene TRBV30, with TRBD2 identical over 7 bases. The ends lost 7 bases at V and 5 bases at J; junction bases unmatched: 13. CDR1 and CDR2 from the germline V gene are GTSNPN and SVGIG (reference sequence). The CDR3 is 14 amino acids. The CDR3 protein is CASHGGGGTETQYF. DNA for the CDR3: TGTGCCTCCCATGGGGGGGGTGGAACGGAGACCCAGTACTTC.

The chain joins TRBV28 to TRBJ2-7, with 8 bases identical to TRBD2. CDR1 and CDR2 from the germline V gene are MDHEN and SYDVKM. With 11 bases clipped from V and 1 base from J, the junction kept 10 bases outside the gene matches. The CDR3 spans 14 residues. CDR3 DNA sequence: TGTGCCGGATCCAGCGGGAGAGGTTCCTACGAGCAGTACTTC. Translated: CAGSSGRGSYEQYF.

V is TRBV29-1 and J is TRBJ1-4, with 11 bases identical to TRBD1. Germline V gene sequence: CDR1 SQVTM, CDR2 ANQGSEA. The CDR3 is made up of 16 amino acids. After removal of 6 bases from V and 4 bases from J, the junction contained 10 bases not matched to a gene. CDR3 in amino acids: CSVRDRGFWSNEKLFF. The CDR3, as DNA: TGCAGCGTCCGGGACAGGGGGTTTTGGAGTAATGAAAAACTGTTTTTT.

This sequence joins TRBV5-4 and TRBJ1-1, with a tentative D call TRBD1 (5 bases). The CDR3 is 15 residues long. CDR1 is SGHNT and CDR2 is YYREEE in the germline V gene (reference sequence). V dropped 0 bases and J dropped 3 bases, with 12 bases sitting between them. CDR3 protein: CASSLAGRGDTEAFF. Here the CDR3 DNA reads TGTGCCAGCAGCTTGGCCGGTAGGGGCGACACTGAAGCTTTCTTT.

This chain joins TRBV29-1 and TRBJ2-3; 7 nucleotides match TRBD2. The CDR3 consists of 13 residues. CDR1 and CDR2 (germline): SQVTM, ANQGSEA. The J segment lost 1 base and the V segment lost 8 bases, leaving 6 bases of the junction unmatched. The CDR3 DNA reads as TGCAGCTCTGAAACTAGCGGCACAGATACGCAGTATTTT. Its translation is CSSETSGTDTQYF.

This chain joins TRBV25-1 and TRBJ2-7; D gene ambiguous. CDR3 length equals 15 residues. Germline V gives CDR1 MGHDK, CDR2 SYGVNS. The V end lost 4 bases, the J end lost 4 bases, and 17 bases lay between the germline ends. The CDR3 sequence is CASSGYLGVNYEQYF. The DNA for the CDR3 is TGTGCCAGCAGTGGGTACTTGGGCGTCAATTACGAGCAGTACTTC.

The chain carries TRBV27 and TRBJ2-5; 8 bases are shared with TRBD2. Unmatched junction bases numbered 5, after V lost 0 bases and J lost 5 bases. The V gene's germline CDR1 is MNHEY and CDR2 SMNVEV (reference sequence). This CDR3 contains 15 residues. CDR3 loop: CASSLSGTSWETQYF. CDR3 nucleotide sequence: TGTGCCAGCAGTTTATCTGGGACTAGTTGGGAGACCCAGTACTTC.

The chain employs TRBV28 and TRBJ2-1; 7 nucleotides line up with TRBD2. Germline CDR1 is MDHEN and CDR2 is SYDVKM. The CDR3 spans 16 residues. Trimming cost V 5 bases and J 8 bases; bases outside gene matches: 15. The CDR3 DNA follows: TGTGCCAGCAGTCCCTCAGGACTCCGCGGGAGCGATGAGCAGTTCTTC. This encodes CASSPSGLRGSDEQFF.

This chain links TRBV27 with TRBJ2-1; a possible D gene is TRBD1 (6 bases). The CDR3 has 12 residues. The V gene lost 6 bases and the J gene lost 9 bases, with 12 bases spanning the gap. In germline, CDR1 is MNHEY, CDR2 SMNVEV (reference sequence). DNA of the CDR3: TGTGCCAGCAGGACAGGTTTTGGTGAGCAGTTCTTC. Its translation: CASRTGFGEQFF.

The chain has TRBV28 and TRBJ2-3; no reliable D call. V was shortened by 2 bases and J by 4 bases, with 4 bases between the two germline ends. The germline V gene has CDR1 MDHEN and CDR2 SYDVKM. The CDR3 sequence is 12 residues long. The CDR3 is CASSLRADTQYF. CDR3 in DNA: TGTGCCAGCAGTTTACGGGCAGATACGCAGTATTTT. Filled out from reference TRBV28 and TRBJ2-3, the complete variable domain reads DVKVTQSSRYLVKRTGEKVFLECVQDMDHENMFWYRQDPGLGLRLIYFSYDVKMKEKGDIPEGYSVSREKKERFSLILESASTNQTSMYLCASSLRADTQYFGPGTRLTVL.

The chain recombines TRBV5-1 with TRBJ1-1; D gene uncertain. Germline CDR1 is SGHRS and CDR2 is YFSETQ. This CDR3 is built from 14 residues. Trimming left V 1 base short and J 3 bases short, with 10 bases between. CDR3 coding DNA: TGCGCCAGCAGCTTGTGGGCTCTCGACACTGAAGCTTTCTTT. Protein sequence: CASSLWALDTEAFF.

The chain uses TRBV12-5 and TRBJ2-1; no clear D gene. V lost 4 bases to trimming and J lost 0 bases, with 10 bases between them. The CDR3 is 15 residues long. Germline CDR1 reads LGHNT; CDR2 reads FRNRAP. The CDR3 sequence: CASGSAQVSYNEQFF. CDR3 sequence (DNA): TGTGCTAGTGGTTCCGCCCAAGTCTCCTACAATGAGCAGTTCTTC. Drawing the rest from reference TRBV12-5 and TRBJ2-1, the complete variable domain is DARVTQTPRHKVTEMGQEVTMRCQPILGHNTVFWYRQTMMQGLELLAYFRNRAPLDDSGMPKDRFSAEMPDATLATLKIQPSEPRDSAVYFCASGSAQVSYNEQFFGPGTRLTVL.

CDR3 region: CASNSLAGGEYEQYF. The CDR3 DNA reads as TGTGCCAGCAACTCCCTAGCGGGAGGTGAGTACGAGCAGTACTTC. J is TRBJ2-7 and V is TRBV27; 11 nucleotides line up with TRBD2. V trimming: 7 bases; J trimming: 4 bases; junction bases outside the gene matches: 9. The CDR3 extends over 15 amino acids. The germline V gene encodes CDR1 MNHEY and CDR2 SMNVEV (reference sequence).

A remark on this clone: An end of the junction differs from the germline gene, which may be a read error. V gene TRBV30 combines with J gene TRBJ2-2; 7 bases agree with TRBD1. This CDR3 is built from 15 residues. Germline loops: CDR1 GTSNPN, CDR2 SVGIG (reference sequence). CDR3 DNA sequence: TGTGCCAGGAGAGGGGGACAGCTTCACACCGGGGAGCTGTTTTTT. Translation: CARRGGQLHTGELFF.

The CDR3 DNA sequence: TGTGCCAGCAGCCCCTCCACAGGGGAGGCGTACGAGCAGTACTTC. It codes for CASSPSTGEAYEQYF. V is TRBV7-2 and J is TRBJ2-7; D possibly corresponds to TRBD1 (7 bases). Germline CDR1 reads SGHTA; CDR2 reads FQGNSA. V lost 5 bases to trimming and J lost 4 bases, with 18 bases between them. The CDR3 is 15 residues long.

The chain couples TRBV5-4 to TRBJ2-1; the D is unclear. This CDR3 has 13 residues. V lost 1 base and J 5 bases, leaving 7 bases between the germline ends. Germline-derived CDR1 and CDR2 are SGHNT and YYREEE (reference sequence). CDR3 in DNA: TGTGCCAGCAGCTTGAAAGGAGACAATGAGCAGTTCTTC. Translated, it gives CASSLKGDNEQFF. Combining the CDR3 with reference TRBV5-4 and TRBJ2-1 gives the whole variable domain ETGVTQSPTHLIKTRGQQVTLRCSSQSGHNTVSWYQQALGQGPQFIFQYYREEENGRGNFPPRFSGLQFPNYSSELNVNALELDDSALYLCASSLKGDNEQFFGPGTRLTVL.

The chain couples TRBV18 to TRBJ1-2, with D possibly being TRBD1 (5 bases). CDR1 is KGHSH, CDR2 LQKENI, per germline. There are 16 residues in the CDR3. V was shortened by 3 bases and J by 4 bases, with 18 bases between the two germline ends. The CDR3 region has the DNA TGTGCCAGCTCACCTGCTACAGGCAGCAAATTCTATGGCTACACCTTC. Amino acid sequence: CASSPATGSKFYGYTF.

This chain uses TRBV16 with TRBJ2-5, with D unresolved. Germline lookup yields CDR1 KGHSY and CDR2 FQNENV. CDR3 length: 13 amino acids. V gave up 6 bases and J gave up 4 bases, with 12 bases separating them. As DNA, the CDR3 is TGTGCCAGCAGTGGCAGCAGAATAGAGACCCAGTACTTC. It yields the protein CASSGSRIETQYF. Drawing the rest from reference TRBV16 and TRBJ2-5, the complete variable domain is GEEVAQTPKHLVRGEGQKAKLYCAPIKGHSYVFWYQQVLKNEFKFLISFQNENVFDETGMPKERFSAKCLPNSPCSLEIQATKLEDSAVYFCASSGSRIETQYFGPGTRLLVL.

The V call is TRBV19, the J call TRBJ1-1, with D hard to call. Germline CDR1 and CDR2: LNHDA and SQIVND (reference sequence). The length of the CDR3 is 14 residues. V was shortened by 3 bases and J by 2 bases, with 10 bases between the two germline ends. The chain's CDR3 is CASSMGQSNTEAFF. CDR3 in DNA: TGTGCCAGTAGTATGGGTCAGTCAAACACTGAAGCTTTCTTT.

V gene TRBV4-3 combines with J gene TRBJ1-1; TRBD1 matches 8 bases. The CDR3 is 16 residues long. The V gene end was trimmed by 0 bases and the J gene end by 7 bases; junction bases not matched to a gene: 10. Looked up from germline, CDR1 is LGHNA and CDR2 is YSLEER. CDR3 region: CASSQDNRGRVIEAFF. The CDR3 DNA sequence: TGCGCCAGCAGCCAAGATAACAGGGGGAGAGTCATTGAAGCTTTCTTT.

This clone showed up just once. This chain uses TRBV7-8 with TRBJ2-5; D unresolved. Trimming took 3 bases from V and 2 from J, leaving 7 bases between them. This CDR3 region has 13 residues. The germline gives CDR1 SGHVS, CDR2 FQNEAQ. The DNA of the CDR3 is TGTGCCAGCAGCTTCTCTGTACAAGAGACCCAGTACTTC. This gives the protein CASSFSVQETQYF.

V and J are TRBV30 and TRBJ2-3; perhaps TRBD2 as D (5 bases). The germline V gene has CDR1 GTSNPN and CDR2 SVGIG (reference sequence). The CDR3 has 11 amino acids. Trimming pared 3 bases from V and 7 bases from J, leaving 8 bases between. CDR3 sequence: CAWREVNTQYF. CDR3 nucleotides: TGTGCCTGGAGGGAGGTAAATACGCAGTATTTT.

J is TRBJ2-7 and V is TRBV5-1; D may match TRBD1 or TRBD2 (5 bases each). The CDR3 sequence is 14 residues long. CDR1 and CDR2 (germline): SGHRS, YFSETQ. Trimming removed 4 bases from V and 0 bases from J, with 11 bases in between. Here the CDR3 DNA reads TGCGCCAGCAGCCCGGGACGGATCTCCTACGAGCAGTACTTC. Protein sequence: CASSPGRISYEQYF.

This chain's CDR3 is CSARPLYEQYF. The CDR3 nucleotides read TGCAGTGCTAGGCCCCTCTACGAGCAGTACTTC. The chain recombines TRBV20-1 with TRBJ2-7; D gene ambiguous. Trimming left V 3 bases short and J 3 bases short, with 6 bases between. Germline CDR1 is DFQATT and CDR2 is SNEGSKA (reference sequence). The CDR3 extends over 11 amino acids.

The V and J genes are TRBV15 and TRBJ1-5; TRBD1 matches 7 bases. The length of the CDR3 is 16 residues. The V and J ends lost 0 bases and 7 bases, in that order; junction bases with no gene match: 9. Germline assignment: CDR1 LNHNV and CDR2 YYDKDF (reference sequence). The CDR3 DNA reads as TGTGCCACCAGCAGAGAGGGGACAGCAAGGGCCCAGCCCCAGCATTTT. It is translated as CATSREGTARAQPQHF.

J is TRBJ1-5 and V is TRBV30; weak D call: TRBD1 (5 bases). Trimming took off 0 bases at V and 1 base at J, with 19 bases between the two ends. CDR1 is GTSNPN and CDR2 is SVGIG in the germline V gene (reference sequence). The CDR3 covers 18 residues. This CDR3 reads CAWSVTRNSKGSNQPQHF. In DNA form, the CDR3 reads TGTGCCTGGAGTGTAACCCGAAATTCAAAGGGGAGCAATCAGCCCCAGCATTTT.